The 28 T cell receptor beta chains reported below all come from one sample, sequenced in a study of cytomegalovirus exposure and HLA in healthy donors. Primers for the PCR totalled 60 Vbeta and 13 Jbeta. Clones were read by immunoSEQ multiplex PCR, and TCRdb kept only the in-frame ones, dropping some. The sample has 68,000 or so clones. The source material was PBMCs. These receptors originate from a female donor in good health and CMV-seropositive.

The chain joins TRBV2 to TRBJ1-6; D call uncertain. Germline V gene lookup returns CDR1 SNHLY and CDR2 FYNNEI. This CDR3 contains 16 residues. The germline V and J ends were trimmed by 8 bases and 0 bases, with 14 bases remaining between them. The chain's CDR3 is CASSWAGSSYNSPLHF. The CDR3 nucleotides read TGTGCCAGCTCTTGGGCCGGGAGCTCCTATAATTCACCCCTCCACTTT.

This chain links TRBV1 with TRBJ1-1; no check of the table's D call, TRBD1, against the DNA was made. TRBV1 is deemed a pseudogene. This CDR3 has 14 amino acids. CDR3 in DNA: TGCACCAGCAGCCAAGACCAGGGGGACACTGAAGCTTTCTTT. It yields the protein CTSSQDQGDTEAFF.

This chain uses TRBV7-9 with TRBJ2-5; 9 bases match TRBD2. Germline values: CDR1 SEHNR, CDR2 FQNEAQ (reference sequence). Losses at the gene ends were 1 base for V and 5 bases for J; bases not matched to a gene: 11. The CDR3 length is 17 residues. In DNA form, the CDR3 reads TGTGCCAGCAGCTTAGTGGCTAGCGGGGACGGTACGGAGACCCAGTACTTC. It specifies CASSLVASGDGTETQYF.

The chain is built from TRBV27 and TRBJ1-1; 7 nucleotides align to TRBD1. The ends lost 6 bases at V and 0 bases at J; junction bases unmatched: 4. CDR3 length: 14 amino acids. Germline values: CDR1 MNHEY, CDR2 SMNVEV (reference sequence). CDR3 nucleotides: TGTGCCAGCAGGGACAGGACACTGAACACTGAAGCTTTCTTT. Protein: CASRDRTLNTEAFF.

The chain couples TRBV28 to TRBJ1-1; the D gene is possibly TRBD1 (6 bases). Deletions cut 8 bases from V and 0 bases from J, with 7 bases between. The germline V gene has CDR1 MDHEN and CDR2 SYDVKM. The CDR3 contains 12 residues. The CDR3 DNA is TGTGCCAGCGGACAGTTGAACACTGAAGCTTTCTTT. It codes for CASGQLNTEAFF.

CDR3 DNA: TGTGCCAGCAGATCTCTAGCGGCGATATACTACGAGCAGTACTTC. Translated: CASRSLAAIYYEQYF. The rearrangement uses TRBV6-1 and TRBJ2-7; 7 bases agree with TRBD2. Germline CDR1 MNHNS, CDR2 SASEGT. The CDR3 is 15 residues long. The V segment lost 6 bases and the J segment 3 bases; nucleotides outside the gene matches: 11.

The chain has TRBV27 and TRBJ2-1, with 13 bases that match TRBD2. After removal of 6 bases from V and 2 bases from J, the junction contained 7 bases not matched to a gene. The CDR3 sequence is 17 residues long. The germline CDR1 and CDR2 sequences are MNHEY and SMNVEV (reference sequence). In DNA, the CDR3 is TGTGCCAGCAGAGTGAAAGGGACTAGCGGGGCCTACAATGAGCAGTTCTTC. Encoded protein: CASRVKGTSGAYNEQFF.

The rearrangement joins TRBV30 to TRBJ2-7; 8 bases align to TRBD1. The J segment lost 6 bases and the V segment lost 5 bases, leaving 15 bases of the junction unmatched. CDR1 and CDR2 from the germline V gene are GTSNPN and SVGIG (reference sequence). This CDR3 is 15 amino acids long. The CDR3 sequence is CAWGSSRTGLGEQYF. CDR3 nucleotide sequence: TGTGCCTGGGGGTCTTCCAGGACAGGGTTAGGCGAGCAGTACTTC.

CDR3 in amino acids: CATSSDTWGERVSPLHF. CDR3 DNA: TGTGCCACCAGCAGCGACACCTGGGGGGAAAGGGTTTCACCCCTCCACTTT. V is TRBV15 and J is TRBJ1-6; TRBD1 is a possible D gene (5 bases). Germline CDR1 LNHNV, CDR2 YYDKDF (reference sequence). CDR3 length equals 17 residues. V was pared by 3 bases and J by 9 bases, with 21 bases between.

V is TRBV18 and J is TRBJ1-1; the D gene is possibly TRBD1 (5 bases). The CDR3 runs to 13 residues. The V gene's germline CDR1 is KGHSH and CDR2 LQKENI. The ends were cut back, 3 bases at V and 1 base at J, with 6 bases in the middle. CDR3 in amino acids: CASSPGPNTEAFF. The CDR3 DNA is TGTGCCAGCTCACCGGGGCCGAACACTGAAGCTTTCTTT.

The rearrangement uses TRBV4-3 and TRBJ1-2; the match to TRBD1 covers 8 bases. CDR1 is LGHNA, CDR2 YSLEER, per germline. V dropped 4 bases and J dropped 4; count of bases not matched to a gene: 8. CDR3 length: 15 amino acids. The CDR3 nucleotides read TGCGCCAGCAGCCTCGTCGACAGGGGCGGCTATGGCTACACCTTC. It translates to CASSLVDRGGYGYTF.

The chain joins TRBV28 to TRBJ2-7; D is unresolved. The length of the CDR3 is 12 residues. V was trimmed by 4 bases and J by 2 bases, leaving 6 bases between them. Germline CDR1 is MDHEN and CDR2 is SYDVKM. This CDR3 is CASSSGTYEQYF. The DNA of the CDR3 is TGTGCCAGCAGTTCAGGTACCTACGAGCAGTACTTC.

The genes are TRBV10-2 and TRBJ2-5; TRBD2 agrees at 10 bases. CDR1 and CDR2 (germline): WSHSY, SAAADI. There are 15 residues in the CDR3. J lost 7 bases, V lost 10 bases, and 15 bases had no gene match. CDR3 sequence: CATVEREGAFRTQYF. The CDR3, as DNA: TGCGCCACTGTAGAGCGGGAGGGCGCGTTTAGGACCCAGTACTTC.

The rearrangement links TRBV29-1 to TRBJ2-2; TRBD1 agrees at 8 bases. This CDR3 spans 14 amino acids. CDR1 SQVTM and CDR2 ANQGSEA come from the germline V gene. V was clipped by 7 bases and J by 3 bases; unmatched bases: 7. The CDR3 DNA is TGCAGCGCTCGGACAGGGTGGGACACCGGGGAGCTGTTTTTT. As protein: CSARTGWDTGELFF.

The CDR3 protein is CASREERYGYTF. As DNA, the CDR3 is TGCGCCAGCAGGGAGGAAAGGTATGGCTACACCTTC. This chain connects TRBV5-1 to TRBJ1-2; no definite D call. V was pared by 5 bases and J by 5 bases, with 10 bases between. The CDR3 sequence is 12 residues long. CDR1 SGHRS and CDR2 YFSETQ come from the germline V gene.

The rearrangement uses TRBV4-1 and TRBJ1-4; 9 nucleotides align to TRBD1. The germline gives CDR1 MGHRA, CDR2 YSYEKL. The CDR3 consists of 18 residues. V gave up 1 base and J gave up 6 bases; unmatched junction bases: 12. In DNA, the CDR3 is TGCGCCAGCAGCCAAGTTCAAAGCCGGGACAGGGAGGATGAAAAACTGTTTTTT. As protein: CASSQVQSRDREDEKLFF.

The chain combines TRBV15 with TRBJ2-5; D may be TRBD2 (5 bases). The germline CDR1 and CDR2 sequences are LNHNV and YYDKDF (reference sequence). V was shortened by 0 bases and J by 2 bases, with 10 bases between the two germline ends. CDR3 length: 15 residues. The CDR3 sequence: CATSRDWTVQETQYF. The CDR3 nucleotides are TGTGCCACCAGCAGAGATTGGACTGTACAAGAGACCCAGTACTTC.

This rearrangement joins TRBV18 to TRBJ1-3; 7 bases map to TRBD1. The CDR3 spans 14 residues. Germline V CDR1 and CDR2: KGHSH, LQKENI. J lost 0 bases, V lost 6 bases, and 2 bases had no gene match. The CDR3 loop is CASSGQTSGNTIYF. CDR3 DNA: TGTGCCAGCTCGGGACAGACCTCTGGAAACACCATATATTTT. Drawing the rest from reference TRBV18 and TRBJ1-3, the complete variable domain is NAGVMQNPRHLVRRRGQEARLRCSPMKGHSHVYWYRQLPEEGLKFMVYLQKENIIDESGMPKERFSAEFPKEGPSILRIQQVVRGDSAAYFCASSGQTSGNTIYFGEGSWLTVV.

This chain uses TRBV11-1 with TRBJ2-5; D gene ambiguous. Germline loops: CDR1 SGHAT, CDR2 FQDESV (reference sequence). CDR3 length equals 13 residues. Deletions cut 4 bases from V and 2 bases from J, with 8 bases between. The chain's CDR3 is CASSSNLQETQYF. The CDR3 region has the DNA TGTGCCAGCAGCTCCAACCTACAAGAGACCCAGTACTTC. The complete variable domain, with remaining parts taken from reference TRBV11-1 and TRBJ2-5, reads EAEVAQSPRYKITEKSQAVAFWCDPISGHATLYWYRQILGQGPELLVQFQDESVVDDSQLPKDRFSAERLKGVDSTLKIQPAELGDSAMYLCASSSNLQETQYFGPGTRLLVL.

The genes are TRBV4-3 and TRBJ2-5; 8 bases map to TRBD2. V was pared by 4 bases and J by 5 bases, with 12 bases of the junction left unmatched. Germline CDR1 reads LGHNA; CDR2 reads YSLEER. The CDR3 has 16 residues. The DNA of the CDR3 is TGCGCCAGCAGCCCCCGGGGGGCGGGGGGTCCCGAGACCCAGTACTTC. It is translated as CASSPRGAGGPETQYF.

V is TRBV6-6 and J is TRBJ1-6, with a possible D match to TRBD1 (6 bases). Germline V gene data show CDR1 as MNHNY and CDR2 as SVGAGI (reference sequence). The V end lost 7 bases, the J end lost 6 bases, and 10 bases lay between the germline ends. The CDR3 extends over 13 amino acids. CDR3: CASTGDLNSPLHF. DNA for the CDR3: TGTGCCAGCACAGGGGACCTTAATTCACCCCTCCACTTT.

The gene calls are TRBV27 and TRBJ2-3; possible D gene TRBD1, 6 bases. V lost 10 bases and J lost 0, with 20 bases in between. Germline loops: CDR1 MNHEY, CDR2 SMNVEV (reference sequence). The CDR3 runs 16 residues. CDR3 protein: CATAVGHLTSTDTQYF. In nucleotides, the CDR3 is TGTGCCACCGCAGTGGGACATCTGACTAGCACAGATACGCAGTATTTT.

The chain couples TRBV10-3 to TRBJ1-1; D is possibly TRBD1 (6 bases). Germline V gene lookup returns CDR1 ENHRY and CDR2 SYGVKD. Trimming cost V 6 bases and J 4 bases, with 15 bases left between them. CDR3 length: 14 amino acids. The CDR3 DNA reads as TGTGCCATCAGCCCGGACAGCCGTTCCACTGAAGCTTTCTTT. This translates into CAISPDSRSTEAFF.

The chain uses TRBV20-1 and TRBJ2-7; TRBD1 is a possible D gene (5 bases). The CDR3 runs to 11 residues. Per germline, CDR1 DFQATT and CDR2 SNEGSKA (reference sequence). The V end was cut by 7 bases, the J end by 1 base, with 8 bases between. CDR3 region: CSGTLSYEQYF. For the CDR3, the DNA is TGCAGTGGGACATTATCCTACGAGCAGTACTTC.

The rearrangement joins TRBV6-6 to TRBJ2-1, with 10 bases identical to TRBD1. Germline loops: CDR1 MNHNY, CDR2 SVGAGI (reference sequence). The CDR3 spans 15 residues. V shed 5 bases and J 8 bases; nucleotides not matched to a gene: 9. CDR3 sequence reads: CASSPGQGVVDEQFF. In nucleotides, the CDR3 is TGTGCCAGCAGTCCTGGACAGGGGGTAGTCGATGAGCAGTTCTTC.

The J gene is TRBJ2-7, the V gene TRBV7-8, with D perhaps matching TRBD1 (5 bases). Trimming left V 4 bases short and J 3 bases short, with 13 bases between. CDR3 length: 14 amino acids. CDR1 and CDR2 (germline): SGHVS, FQNEAQ. CDR3 DNA: TGTGCCAGCAGCTCACTGACAGTCAACTACGAGCAGTACTTC. Its translation is CASSSLTVNYEQYF.

This chain joins TRBV7-3 and TRBJ2-2; the D gene is possibly TRBD1 (5 bases). V was clipped by 6 bases and J by 3 bases, with 8 bases between them. Germline assignment: CDR1 SGHTA and CDR2 FQGTGA. The CDR3 sequence is 13 residues long. This chain's CDR3 is CASSLQDTGELFF. In DNA form, the CDR3 reads TGTGCCAGCAGTCTACAGGACACCGGGGAGCTGTTTTTT. The full variable domain, rest sourced from reference TRBV7-3 and TRBJ2-2, is GAGVSQTPSNKVTEKGKYVELRCDPISGHTALYWYRQSLGQGPEFLIYFQGTGAADDSGLPNDRFFAVRPEGSVSTLKIQRTERGDSAVYLCASSLQDTGELFFGEGSRLTVL.

This chain connects TRBV7-3 to TRBJ2-3, with a tentative D call TRBD1 (5 bases). CDR3 length: 15 residues. V lost 5 bases, J lost 1 base, and 13 bases lay in between. Germline loops: CDR1 SGHTA, CDR2 FQGTGA. CDR3: CASSKGSSRTDTQYF. In nucleotides, the CDR3 is TGTGCCAGCAGCAAGGGGTCTAGTCGCACAGATACGCAGTATTTT.